Following are 31 T cell receptor beta chains from one sample sequenced in a study of technical replicates of blood from a few donors. TCRdb's copy holds only in-frame clones and misses some; the assay was immunoSEQ multiplex PCR. The sample contains approximately 50,000 clones, about 95% of which appear only once. Sequenced input: T cells isolated from PBMCs. The receptor set was obtained from a human donor in good health.

Concerning this clone: One end of the junction does not line up with germline, which may come from a read error. The chain has TRBV9 and TRBJ2-3; D is unresolved. Per the germline V gene, CDR1 is SGDLS and CDR2 is YYNGEE. CDR3 length: 13 residues. The CDR3 bases are TGTGCCAGCAATCTGGTACGAGGAGATCCGCAGTATTTT. Its translation is CASNLVRGDPQYF.

The rearrangement links TRBV6-5 to TRBJ1-5, with D uncertain. This CDR3 has 14 amino acids. Germline lookup yields CDR1 MNHEY and CDR2 SVGAGI. V lost 2 bases, J lost 2 bases, and 7 bases lay in between. The CDR3 loop is CASSYRVGNQPQHF. CDR3 DNA: TGTGCCAGCAGTTACAGAGTTGGCAATCAGCCCCAGCATTTT.

The chain combines TRBV11-2 with TRBJ2-1; D gene ambiguous. V dropped 3 bases and J dropped 4 bases, with 13 bases sitting between them. The CDR3 has 15 amino acids. Germline assignment: CDR1 SGHAT and CDR2 FQNNGV. The CDR3: CASSLAPLKYNEQFF. Written as DNA, the CDR3 is TGTGCCAGCAGCTTGGCCCCGTTAAAGTACAATGAGCAGTTCTTC.

V and J are TRBV5-1 and TRBJ1-2, with D possibly matching TRBD1 (6 bases). This CDR3 region has 19 residues. Germline-derived CDR1 and CDR2 are SGHRS and YFSETQ. Deletions cut 4 bases from V and 8 bases from J, with 33 bases between. CDR3 region: CASSMKARQVPLLLEGYTF. The CDR3 DNA is TGCGCCAGCAGCATGAAGGCCCGACAGGTCCCCCTACTATTGGAGGGCTACACCTTC.

V usage is TRBV9 and J usage is TRBJ2-2, with D unclear. Germline V CDR1 and CDR2: SGDLS, YYNGEE. The CDR3 contains 13 residues. The V end was cut by 3 bases, the J end by 2 bases, with 5 bases between. For the CDR3, the DNA is TGTGCCAGCAGCGATCCAAACACCGGGGAGCTGTTTTTT. Its translation is CASSDPNTGELFF.

The rearrangement links TRBV5-1 to TRBJ2-5; weak D call: TRBD2 (5 bases). With 7 bases removed from V and 10 bases from J, the gap between germline ends came to 23 bases. This CDR3 spans 14 amino acids. Germline CDR1 SGHRS, CDR2 YFSETQ. In DNA form, the CDR3 reads TGCGCCAGCCACTCGGAGGCTCTCCGAGATAGCCAGTACTTC. Amino acid sequence: CASHSEALRDSQYF.

The chain joins TRBV9 to TRBJ2-1, with a possible D match to TRBD2 (6 bases). V shed 0 bases and J shed 3 bases, with 10 bases lying between them. Looked up from germline, CDR1 is SGDLS and CDR2 is YYNGEE. The CDR3 spans 15 residues. Here the CDR3 DNA reads TGTGCCAGCAGCGTAGCTCCGGGGGACTACAATGAGCAGTTCTTC. This translates into CASSVAPGDYNEQFF.

The chain is built from TRBV7-9 and TRBJ1-5, with D possibly TRBD1 on 6 matching bases. V lost 1 base and J 15 bases, leaving 13 bases between the germline ends. This CDR3 is built from 12 residues. Germline V lookup: CDR1 SEHNR, CDR2 FQNEAQ (reference sequence). The CDR3 loop reads CASSLGVDRMHF. The CDR3 coding sequence is TGTGCCAGCAGCTTAGGGGTGGACAGAATGCATTTT.

The chain links TRBV5-6 to TRBJ2-5, with 14 nucleotides matching TRBD2. With V trimmed by 4 bases and J by 4 bases, 6 bases remained unmatched. CDR1 is SGHDT and CDR2 is YYEEEE in the germline V gene. This CDR3 has 16 residues. The DNA of the CDR3 is TGTGCCAGCAGCCCCGGACTAGCGGGAGGTGTAGAGACCCAGTACTTC. Its translation: CASSPGLAGGVETQYF.

This chain uses TRBV5-4 with TRBJ2-1, with TRBD2 identical over 8 bases. Trimming at V came to 0 bases and at J to 16 bases, leaving 3 bases not matched to a gene. CDR1 is SGHNT and CDR2 is YYREEE in the germline V gene (reference sequence). The CDR3 is made up of 11 amino acids. CDR3 nucleotides: TGTGCCAGCAGCTTGGGGACTAGCAGCTTCTTC. Residues: CASSLGTSSFF. The complete variable domain, with remaining parts taken from reference TRBV5-4 and TRBJ2-1, reads ETGVTQSPTHLIKTRGQQVTLRCSSQSGHNTVSWYQQALGQGPQFIFQYYREEENGRGNFPPRFSGLQFPNYSSELNVNALELDDSALYLCASSLGTSSFFGPGTRLTVL.

The chain uses TRBV7-9 and TRBJ2-1; 8 bases align to TRBD2. The CDR3 extends over 14 amino acids. The V and J ends lost 5 bases and 6 bases, in that order; junction bases with no gene match: 6. The V gene's germline CDR1 is SEHNR and CDR2 FQNEAQ (reference sequence). Written as DNA, the CDR3 is TGTGCCAGCAGCCCCGGGACTAGACGCAATGAGCAGTTCTTC. Residues: CASSPGTRRNEQFF. The full variable domain, its missing parts supplied by reference TRBV7-9 and TRBJ2-1, is DTGVSQNPRHKITKRGQNVTFRCDPISEHNRLYWYRQTLGQGPEFLTYFQNEAQLEKSRLLSDRFSAERPKGSFSTLEIQRTEQGDSAMYLCASSPGTRRNEQFFGPGTRLTVL.

The rearrangement uses TRBV6-5 and TRBJ1-5; D remains unclear. Germline CDR1 and CDR2: MNHEY and SVGAGI. This CDR3 contains 15 residues. V gave up 0 bases and J gave up 0 bases, with 6 bases separating them. The CDR3 nucleotides are TGTGCCAGCAGTTACTCGGGAGCTAGCAATCAGCCCCAGCATTTT. Protein: CASSYSGASNQPQHF.

V usage is TRBV5-1 and J usage is TRBJ2-5; D is perhaps TRBD2 (5 bases). The V gene's germline CDR1 is SGHRS and CDR2 YFSETQ. The ends were cut back, 4 bases at V and 5 bases at J, with 15 bases in the middle. The CDR3 spans 14 residues. The CDR3, as DNA: TGCGCCAGCAGCGGCAGTAAGCCGGGGGAGACCCAGTACTTC. This sequence encodes CASSGSKPGETQYF.

This chain links TRBV5-6 with TRBJ1-2; TRBD1 matches at 8 bases. Trimming took 0 bases from V and 8 from J; bases not matched to a gene: 6. CDR1 and CDR2 from the germline V gene are SGHDT and YYEEEE. This CDR3 contains 14 residues. DNA for the CDR3: TGTGCCAGCAGCTTGGGTCAGGGGGCTGAGGGCTACACCTTC. It encodes CASSLGQGAEGYTF.

The chain couples TRBV28 to TRBJ2-5; 9 bases agree with TRBD2. Unmatched junction bases numbered 12, after V lost 5 bases and J lost 5 bases. Germline-derived CDR1 and CDR2 are MDHEN and SYDVKM. The CDR3 is 16 amino acids. CDR3 DNA: TGTGCCAGCAGTCCTATTTTAGCGGGAGTGCGGGAGACCCAGTACTTC. Translation gives CASSPILAGVRETQYF.

This clone was counted a single time. This chain connects TRBV5-1 to TRBJ2-1; the match to TRBD2 covers 12 bases. The trim removed 0 bases at V and 8 bases at J, leaving 6 bases unmatched. This CDR3 is built from 16 residues. In germline, CDR1 is SGHRS, CDR2 YFSETQ. CDR3 protein: CASSLVASGGEDEQFF. In DNA, the CDR3 is TGCGCCAGCAGCTTGGTGGCTAGCGGGGGGGAGGATGAGCAGTTCTTC.

The rearrangement uses TRBV19 and TRBJ1-1; 10 bases align to TRBD1. The V segment lost 3 bases and the J segment 4 bases; nucleotides outside the gene matches: 8. The V gene's germline CDR1 is LNHDA and CDR2 SQIVND (reference sequence). CDR3 length: 16 amino acids. In nucleotides, the CDR3 is TGTGCCAGTAGTATCCTACCGGGACAGGGGCCCACTGAAGCTTTCTTT. Protein: CASSILPGQGPTEAFF.

The chain recombines TRBV5-5 with TRBJ1-5; unclear D gene. CDR3 length equals 16 residues. V shed 0 bases and J shed 5 bases, with 15 bases lying between them. The germline gives CDR1 SGHKS, CDR2 YYEKEE (reference sequence). The CDR3 sequence: CASSLEYARPHQPQHF. The CDR3 DNA follows: TGTGCCAGCAGCTTGGAGTATGCCAGGCCACATCAGCCCCAGCATTTT.

The J gene is TRBJ1-1, the V gene TRBV14; no firm D call. Germline assignment: CDR1 SGHDN and CDR2 FVKESK. The CDR3 extends over 12 amino acids. V was cut by 0 bases and J by 7 bases, with 6 bases left in between. The CDR3 bases are TGTGCCAGCAGCCAAGATCCGCGTGAAGCTTTCTTT. Its translation is CASSQDPREAFF.

The chain is built from TRBV5-1 and TRBJ2-3, with TRBD2 as a possible D gene (5 bases). Trimming took off 0 bases at V and 0 bases at J, with 8 bases between the two ends. The CDR3 consists of 15 residues. Germline CDR1 is SGHRS and CDR2 is YFSETQ. The CDR3, as DNA: TGCGCCAGCAGCTTGGCCAGGACTAGCACAGATACGCAGTATTTT. It is translated as CASSLARTSTDTQYF.

The chain combines TRBV7-3 with TRBJ2-7, with 9 bases aligning to TRBD1. After removal of 5 bases from V and 2 bases from J, the junction contained 19 bases not matched to a gene. The V gene's germline CDR1 is SGHTA and CDR2 FQGTGA. The CDR3 has 19 amino acids. CDR3 nucleotide sequence: TGTGCCAGCAGCCCCCATCCGCCCGGGACAGGGAGCCGCCCCTACGAGCAGTACTTC. The encoded protein is CASSPHPPGTGSRPYEQYF.

J is TRBJ1-2 and V is TRBV29-1; perhaps TRBD1 as D (6 bases). Trimming shortened V by 6 bases and J by 4 bases, and 18 bases separated the two germline ends. Germline CDR1 SQVTM, CDR2 ANQGSEA. The CDR3 loop spans 14 amino acids. CDR3 region: CSVATGSGGYGYTF. CDR3 in DNA: TGCAGCGTGGCCACAGGGAGTGGAGGCTATGGCTACACCTTC. Combining the CDR3 with reference TRBV29-1 and TRBJ1-2 gives the whole variable domain SAVISQKPSRDICQRGTSLTIQCQVDSQVTMMFWYRQQPGQSLTLIATANQGSEATYESGFVIDKFPISRPNLTFSTLTVSNMSPEDSSIYLCSVATGSGGYGYTFGSGTRLTVV.

This clone came up once. The chain employs TRBV6-6 and TRBJ1-1; no firm D call. Looked up from germline, CDR1 is MNHNY and CDR2 is SVGAGI (reference sequence). Trimming took off 5 bases at V and 7 bases at J, with 8 bases between the two ends. This CDR3 spans 11 amino acids. The CDR3 loop reads CASSPSYEAFF. Written as DNA, the CDR3 is TGTGCCAGCAGTCCCTCGTATGAAGCTTTCTTT.

CDR3 residues: CASSWGLASGELFF. The CDR3 DNA reads TGTGCCAGTAGCTGGGGACTAGCCTCCGGGGAGCTGTTTTTT. The rearrangement joins TRBV19 to TRBJ2-2; the match to TRBD2 covers 9 bases. CDR1 is LNHDA and CDR2 is SQIVND in the germline V gene (reference sequence). This CDR3 region has 14 residues. V lost 6 bases to trimming and J lost 6 bases; unmatched junction nucleotides: 5.

The chain combines TRBV29-1 with TRBJ1-1; TRBD1 agrees at 9 bases. V dropped 1 base and J dropped 3; count of bases not matched to a gene: 6. The CDR3 covers 15 residues. Per germline, CDR1 SQVTM and CDR2 ANQGSEA. The CDR3 nucleotides read TGCAGCGTTGAAGGGGGGGACAGGGCGGACACTGAAGCTTTCTTT. This translates into CSVEGGDRADTEAFF.

The rearrangement links TRBV14 to TRBJ1-1; 10 bases match TRBD1. Losses at the gene ends were 6 bases for V and 11 bases for J; bases not matched to a gene: 12. The CDR3 loop spans 14 amino acids. Germline lookup yields CDR1 SGHDN and CDR2 FVKESK. The CDR3 loop is CASSQIAGTGDAFF. In DNA form, the CDR3 reads TGTGCCAGCAGTCAAATTGCCGGGACAGGGGACGCTTTCTTT.

The chain links TRBV11-2 to TRBJ2-1; D unclear. The CDR3 has 15 amino acids. V shed 6 bases and J shed 0 bases, with 12 bases lying between them. Germline V gives CDR1 SGHAT, CDR2 FQNNGV. CDR3 loop: CASRSLRRSYNEQFF. The CDR3 nucleotides read TGTGCCAGCAGGTCCCTGCGTCGCTCCTACAATGAGCAGTTCTTC.

The V gene is TRBV5-4, the J gene TRBJ2-7, with 10 nucleotides matching TRBD2. Germline values: CDR1 SGHNT, CDR2 YYREEE (reference sequence). V was pared by 0 bases and J by 7 bases, with 4 bases of the junction left unmatched. This CDR3 region has 14 residues. DNA for the CDR3: TGTGCCAGCAGCTTGGAGGGACTAGCGATGGAGCAGTACTTC. Translated: CASSLEGLAMEQYF.

A single count supports this clone. The rearrangement uses TRBV5-4 and TRBJ2-3, with 7 nucleotides matching TRBD2. The CDR3 consists of 16 residues. With 5 bases clipped from V and 8 bases from J, the junction kept 17 bases outside the gene matches. CDR1 is SGHNT, CDR2 YYREEE, per germline (reference sequence). The CDR3 bases are TGTGCCAGCAGATCCCGGGACTACCAGTTCGGCGGTACGCAGTATTTT. It is translated as CASRSRDYQFGGTQYF.

The chain couples TRBV20-1 to TRBJ1-2; D is perhaps TRBD1 (5 bases). The V gene lost 4 bases and the J gene lost 8 bases, with 11 bases spanning the gap. This CDR3 is built from 11 residues. Germline V CDR1 and CDR2: DFQATT, SNEGSKA (reference sequence). CDR3 nucleotides: TGCAGTGCTACAGGGTTAGAAGGCTACACCTTC. Its translation: CSATGLEGYTF.

The chain couples TRBV7-9 to TRBJ2-3, with TRBD2 identical over 10 bases. With V trimmed by 4 bases and J by 0 bases, 1 base remained unmatched. Germline loops: CDR1 SEHNR, CDR2 FQNEAQ (reference sequence). The CDR3 spans 15 residues. CDR3 sequence (DNA): TGTGCCAGCAGCTGGACTAGCGGAAGCACAGATACGCAGTATTTT. Translation gives CASSWTSGSTDTQYF.